The rows below give T cell receptor beta chains drawn from one sample of a study of T cells in Graves' hyperthyroidism and ophthalmopathy. TCRdb independently ran MiXCR on the multiplex PCR reads; one entry per CDR3 protein. The data contain a few hundred thousand distinct CDR3 sequences, roughly an eighth of them singletons. The sequenced material came from blood. These receptors originate from a woman between 18 and 30 years old with Graves' hyperthyroidism. Both conserved end residues are part of each CDR3. Clone sizes are given selectively: once, few, many, or a class where the clone is expanded.

size: few; J: TRBJ2-4; V: TRBV5-4; CDR3: CASSIIGPQNIQYF
size: NA; J: TRBJ2-3; V: TRBV7-2; CDR3: CASSFARPGSGTDTQYF
size: NA; J: TRBJ1-4; V: TRBV6-5; CDR3: CASSYSGGGNEKLFF
size: few; J: TRBJ1-5; V: TRBV18; CDR3: CASSPPGEGGTQPQHF
size: many; J: TRBJ2-3; V: TRBV20-1; CDR3: CSARRVGDTQYF
size: NA; J: TRBJ2-7; V: TRBV9; CDR3: CASSPALTGIYEQYF
size: many; J: TRBJ1-1; V: TRBV27; CDR3: CASSAETGLAAFF
size: many; J: TRBJ2-1; V: TRBV7-3; CDR3: CASSLTAGGSHEQFF
size: few; J: TRBJ2-1; V: TRBV6-2/TRBV6-3; CDR3: CASSFFRLNEQFF
size: few; J: TRBJ2-2; V: TRBV7-3; CDR3: CASSFQRTGELFF
size: NA; J: TRBJ1-1; V: TRBV12-3/TRBV12-4; CDR3: CASSRGGSRDTEAFF
size: many; J: TRBJ1-1; V: TRBV20-1; CDR3: CSARDLADSEAFF
size: few; J: TRBJ1-5; V: TRBV6-1; CDR3: CASSGVGGDNSQPQHF
size: NA; J: TRBJ2-3; V: TRBV12-3/TRBV12-4; CDR3: CASRSGTVGKADTQYF
size: many; J: TRBJ2-5; V: TRBV5-8; CDR3: CASSLYVQGQETQYF
size: many; J: TRBJ2-1; V: TRBV7-2; CDR3: CASSLNEAGYNEQFF
size: many; J: TRBJ2-4; V: TRBV28; CDR3: CASSLALGTSGSQYF